This T cell receptor (beta chain) stems from a study of CD8+ T cells in alopecia areata (dated 2018 in TCRdb). Regarding the study in general: Skin from C3H/HeJ donors with spontaneous alopecia (about 6-12 months old) was grafted onto female C3H/HeJ recipients aged about 6-11 weeks. The study used high-throughput TCRbeta sequencing to examine T cell clonal expansion in alopecia areata, in both the C3H/HeJ mouse model and human patients. On the human side, TCRbeta sequencing was run on scalp tissue and on sorted CD4+ and CD8+ peripheral blood T cells from healthy controls and from alopecia areata patients with either patchy or totalis/universalis disease. Clonality in the scalp was compared among normal scalp (n=4), patchy alopecia areata scalp (n=8), and alopecia totalis/universalis scalp (n=8). RNA was obtained with the PAXgene miRNA kit for fixed scalp, the miRNeasy kit for PBMCs, and the RNeasy kit for mouse skin. immunoSEQ multiplex PCR using 35 Vbeta forward primers and 13 Jbeta reverse primers was used to amplify TCRbeta CDR3 regions. General conclusions and limits of the study: Shared TCR sequences between patients were less evident than in mice, which may be partly attributable to HLA diversity in the patient population. Resident alphabeta T cells in normal human skin are also sequenced, complicating scalp TCR repertoire analysis, unlike mouse skin dominated by gammadelta T cells. Compared with normal scalp, lesional scalp, particularly in alopecia totalis/universalis, had higher clonality and more expanded CD8+ clones, which suggests antigenic drive.

Note on this clone: This clone's antigen is unknown. Gene names and germline sequences here are all drawn from mouse data. The sequence runs out 4 residues before the end of the CDR3; the remainder is reconstructed from the germline J gene.

The CDR3, cysteine through phenylalanine, is 10 amino acids long. Shown are 18 bases from within the CDR3, in frame from base 1. CDR1 FNHDT and CDR2 SITEND were looked up in the germline V gene (reference sequence). Pooled mouse cutaneous lymph node cells were stained for CD4, CD8alpha, NKG2D, NKG2ACE and other markers and were then sorted on a BD Influx. Library preparation employed the immunoSEQ multiplex PCR assay. For TCR sequencing, RNA was extracted from every sample and reverse transcribed into cDNA to serve as template. First-strand cDNA was synthesized using SuperScript III with a 2:1 mix of oligo-dT and random hexamers. A synthetic immune receptor repertoire was used to measure amplification bias, and any remaining bias was corrected computationally. Libraries were sequenced on Illumina HiSeq using 60 bp reads that covered the CDR3 and were read from J toward V. The original methods were these. Raw reads were preprocessed to remove errors, and CDR3 was defined by IMGT conventions from the conserved cysteine to phenylalanine. Clonality was calculated as 1 minus Shannon entropy normalized by log2 of the number of productive unique TCRs. Whether scalp clones were CD4 or CD8 was inferred by matching scalp TCRbeta sequences against CD4 and CD8 repertoires sorted from blood. Here the immuneACCESS table is served through TCRdb, limited to in-frame sequences with V and J called. Missing clones are a known gap in these copies; in checked studies unresolved V genes cover under half, and the rest lacks a known reason. Clone size and the V and J calls come from that table; the DNA yielded D and trimming. For this sample the table reports over 250,000 clones, with no clone seen just once. The ten largest account for more than 0.95% of the sample.

In this chain, TRBV19 is recombined with TRBJ2-7, and the D gene may be TRBD2, 7 bases matching. The sequenced sample consisted of CD4+ T cells sorted from a lymph node. The TCR comes from a C3H/HeJ mouse with alopecia areata. With respect to MHC, this strain carries the haplotype H2-k. This receptor carries the CDR3 CARGGHEQYF. The DNA read from the CDR3 is TGTGCCAGAGGGGGGCAT. The full variable domain, completed from the reference TRBV19 and TRBJ2-7 proteins outside the CDR3, reads GGIITQTPKFLIGQEGQKLTLKCQQNFNHDTMYWYRQDSGKGLRLIYYSITENDLQKGDLSEGYDASREKKSSFSLTVTSAQKNEMAVFLCARGGHEQYFGPGTRLTVL.